One sample yielded the 18 T cell receptor beta chains listed below, sequenced in a study of response to subunit inactivated influenza vaccine. TCRdb reprocessed the RT-PCR reads via MiXCR and lists one record per CDR3 protein. The sample has hundreds of thousands of distinct CDR3 sequences; around 20% are singletons. The material sequenced was PBMCs from blood, taken roughly 5 days after vaccination. Every receptor here comes from a man over 45 who received an inactivated influenza vaccine.

This clonotype was recorded at least ten times. The chain joins TRBV18 to TRBJ2-7, with TRBD2 identical over 7 bases. CDR1 and CDR2 (germline): KGHSH, LQKENI. The length of the CDR3 is 14 residues. The junction had 4 bases not matched to a gene; V was cut back by 3 bases and J by 2 bases. CDR3 residues: CASSPSSGTYEQYF. CDR3 bases: TGTGCCAGCTCACCGTCTAGCGGCACCTACGAGCAGTACTTC. Filled out from reference TRBV18 and TRBJ2-7, the complete variable domain reads NAGVMQNPRHLVRRRGQEARLRCSPMKGHSHVYWYRQLPEEGLKFMVYLQKENIIDESGMPKERFSAEFPKEGPSILRIQQVVRGDSAAYFCASSPSSGTYEQYFGPGTRLTVT.

This clonotype was seen only a few times. This chain links TRBV6-5 with TRBJ2-7, with D perhaps matching TRBD1 (6 bases). Germline V CDR1 and CDR2: MNHEY, SVGAGI. CDR3 length: 14 residues. The V and J ends lost 0 bases and 6 bases respectively, with 12 bases between them. CDR3 residues: CASSYSWTEGEQYF. CDR3 coding DNA: TGTGCCAGCAGTTACTCATGGACAGAAGGCGAGCAGTACTTC.

V and J are TRBV6-1 and TRBJ1-2, with D unresolved. The V end was cut by 5 bases, the J end by 7 bases, with 14 bases between. Germline V gene sequence: CDR1 MNHNS, CDR2 SASEGT. The CDR3 runs to 13 residues. The CDR3: CASSNSGGGGYTF. CDR3 nucleotides: TGTGCCAGCAGTAACAGCGGTGGCGGTGGCTACACCTTC.

V is TRBV29-1 and J is TRBJ1-2; D is unresolved. Germline assignment: CDR1 SQVTM and CDR2 ANQGSEA. With 6 bases removed from V and 8 bases from J, the gap between germline ends came to 16 bases. The CDR3 extends over 12 amino acids. CDR3 sequence reads: CSVYDPGNGYTF. CDR3 nucleotides: TGCAGCGTATACGACCCCGGAAACGGCTACACCTTC.

This clonotype was observed a few times. This rearrangement joins TRBV7-2 to TRBJ2-1; D call uncertain. The CDR3 is made up of 14 amino acids. The V gene's germline CDR1 is SGHTA and CDR2 FQGNSA. V was trimmed by 9 bases and J by 8 bases, leaving 20 bases between them. The CDR3 region has the DNA TGTGCCAGTCAACTCCGGGCCGTCGGAGATGAGCAGTTCTTC. It is translated as CASQLRAVGDEQFF.

The chain has TRBV5-1 and TRBJ2-2; possible D gene TRBD2, 5 bases. The CDR3 is 15 amino acids. Germline CDR1 SGHRS, CDR2 YFSETQ. Trimming stripped 4 bases from V and 0 bases from J, with 10 bases between. CDR3 sequence (DNA): TGCGCCAGCAGCACGGACGGGGCGAACACCGGGGAGCTGTTTTTT. The encoded protein is CASSTDGANTGELFF.

This clonotype was found a few times. The rearrangement uses TRBV7-3 and TRBJ2-1; 10 bases match TRBD2. The germline V gene has CDR1 SGHTA and CDR2 FQGTGA. This CDR3 is built from 14 residues. Unmatched junction bases numbered 5, after V lost 5 bases and J lost 7 bases. The CDR3 DNA follows: TGTGCCAGCAGCAAAGCGGGAGGGGATAATGAGCAGTTCTTC. Encoded protein: CASSKAGGDNEQFF.

CDR3 coding DNA: TGTGCCAGCAGTTTAGAGGCCTTGACCAGCAATCAGCCCCAGCATTTT. This sequence encodes CASSLEALTSNQPQHF. This chain connects TRBV12-3 or TRBV12-4 to TRBJ1-5; D remains unclear. V was clipped by 1 base and J by 1 base, with 11 bases between them. This CDR3 is built from 16 residues.

This clonotype was detected only a few times. V usage is TRBV2 and J usage is TRBJ2-1; the D is unclear. Trimming pared 4 bases from V and 0 bases from J, leaving 10 bases between. CDR1 and CDR2 from the germline V gene are SNHLY and FYNNEI. The CDR3 spans 15 residues. The CDR3 region has the DNA TGTGCCAGCAGTGTTGAGGAGTCCTCCTACAATGAGCAGTTCTTC. It encodes CASSVEESSYNEQFF.

This clonotype was seen ten or more times. This chain connects TRBV30 to TRBJ2-2, with a possible D match to TRBD1 (5 bases). Deletions cut 5 bases from V and 7 bases from J, with 17 bases between. The V gene's germline CDR1 is GTSNPN and CDR2 SVGIG (reference sequence). CDR3 length equals 14 residues. The CDR3 DNA sequence: TGTGCCTGGGGACGTATCCAAGGGGTCGGGGAGCTGTTTTTT. Protein sequence: CAWGRIQGVGELFF.

The rearrangement joins TRBV4-2 to TRBJ1-5, with D perhaps matching TRBD1 (5 bases). V lost 0 bases to trimming and J lost 6 bases, with 15 bases between them. The CDR3 spans 16 residues. Looked up from germline, CDR1 is LGHNA and CDR2 is YNFKEQ. The CDR3 region has the DNA TGTGCCAGCAGCCAAGATTTCGGACCAGGGATTCAGCCCCAGCATTTT. It translates to CASSQDFGPGIQPQHF.

V usage is TRBV7-9 and J usage is TRBJ2-2; 8 bases align to TRBD1. The CDR3 is 17 residues long. J lost 0 bases, V lost 4 bases, and 7 bases had no gene match. Germline V gives CDR1 SEHNR, CDR2 FQNEAQ (reference sequence). This CDR3 reads CASSYNQGATNTGELFF. The CDR3 coding sequence is TGTGCCAGCAGCTACAACCAGGGGGCCACGAACACCGGGGAGCTGTTTTTT.

The sample holds many counts of this clonotype. The CDR3 region is CASSLGDLNIQYF. CDR3 coding DNA: TGTGCCAGCAGTTTAGGGGACTTAAACATTCAGTACTTC. V gene TRBV12-3 or TRBV12-4 combines with J gene TRBJ2-4; maybe TRBD2 (6 bases). V shed 1 base and J shed 6 bases, with 7 bases lying between them. The CDR3 extends over 13 amino acids.

This clonotype was counted only a few times. This chain connects TRBV12-3 or TRBV12-4 to TRBJ1-2; 8 bases map to TRBD1. Trimming removed 3 bases from V and 4 bases from J; junction bases left unmatched: 10. This CDR3 spans 16 amino acids. In DNA form, the CDR3 reads TGTGCCAGCAGTTTTAGACAGGGGATCAGCGGCTATGGCTACACCTTC. Its translation is CASSFRQGISGYGYTF.

There are a few counts of this clonotype. J is TRBJ2-2 and V is TRBV12-3 or TRBV12-4, with 10 nucleotides matching TRBD2. The V gene end was trimmed by 11 bases and the J gene end by 0 bases; junction bases not matched to a gene: 9. This CDR3 is 16 amino acids long. The chain's CDR3 is CAVRTSGSANTGELFF. As DNA, the CDR3 is TGTGCCGTAAGGACTAGCGGATCCGCGAACACCGGGGAGCTGTTTTTT.

The chain carries TRBV10-3 and TRBJ1-2; D is unresolved. CDR3 length: 13 residues. Germline V lookup: CDR1 ENHRY, CDR2 SYGVKD. V was pared by 8 bases and J by 0 bases, with 10 bases between. CDR3 in amino acids: CAIAGPSNYGYTF. The CDR3 coding sequence is TGTGCCATCGCGGGCCCTTCTAACTATGGCTACACCTTC.

The J gene is TRBJ2-7, the V gene TRBV7-7; no reliable D call. Germline values: CDR1 SSHAT, CDR2 FNYEAQ (reference sequence). The CDR3 is made up of 13 amino acids. Trimming left V 5 bases short and J 2 bases short, with 10 bases between. The CDR3, as DNA: TGTGCCAGCAGCCCGAACCCCCCCTACGAGCAGTACTTC. It translates to CASSPNPPYEQYF.

The chain carries TRBV19 and TRBJ2-2, with 13 positions matching TRBD2. The CDR3 has 18 amino acids. Unmatched junction bases numbered 3, after V lost 1 base and J lost 1 base. CDR1 is LNHDA, CDR2 SQIVND, per germline (reference sequence). As DNA, the CDR3 is TGTGCCAGTAGTATAGGTGGGACTAGCGGGATGAACACCGGGGAGCTGTTTTTT. This codes for CASSIGGTSGMNTGELFF.